The 21 T cell receptor beta chains below come from one sample, sequenced in a study of blood T cell repertoires in COVID-19. Only in-frame clones appear in the TCRdb table, and some are missing; sequencing was by immunoSEQ multiplex PCR. The data contain approximately 220,000 clones, roughly 85% of them singletons. The specimen sequenced was PBMCs or T cells enriched from blood (not recorded which). All receptors derive from a middle-aged man who had recovered from COVID-19.

V usage is TRBV27 and J usage is TRBJ1-5; no clear D gene. The CDR3 has 14 amino acids. Trimming shortened V by 4 bases and J by 0 bases, and 7 bases separated the two germline ends. The germline V gene has CDR1 MNHEY and CDR2 SMNVEV (reference sequence). The CDR3, as DNA: TGTGCCAGCAGTTCCGGGTATAGCAATCAGCCCCAGCATTTT. Amino acid sequence: CASSSGYSNQPQHF.

This chain uses TRBV29-1 with TRBJ2-7; TRBD1 matches 9 bases. CDR3 length: 16 amino acids. Germline CDR1 reads SQVTM; CDR2 reads ANQGSEA. Unmatched junction bases numbered 14, after V lost 6 bases and J lost 2 bases. The CDR3 DNA is TGCAGCGTCTCCGGTAGTCGGGACAGGGTAACCTACGAGCAGTACTTC. Translation gives CSVSGSRDRVTYEQYF.

The chain couples TRBV13 to TRBJ2-5; D is perhaps TRBD1 (5 bases). The germline V gene encodes CDR1 PRHDT and CDR2 FYEKMQ (reference sequence). V lost 5 bases and J 5 bases, leaving 12 bases between the germline ends. The CDR3 has 13 amino acids. CDR3: CASSQRGFETQYF. CDR3 sequence (DNA): TGTGCCAGCAGCCAAAGGGGATTTGAGACCCAGTACTTC. The full variable domain, its missing parts supplied by reference TRBV13 and TRBJ2-5, is AAGVIQSPRHLIKEKRETATLKCYPIPRHDTVYWYQQGPGQDPQFLISFYEKMQSDKGSIPDRFSAQQFSDYHSELNMSSLELGDSALYFCASSQRGFETQYFGPGTRLLVL.

The genes are TRBV27 and TRBJ2-1, with 7 nucleotides matching TRBD2. V dropped 5 bases and J dropped 3; count of bases not matched to a gene: 10. CDR1 is MNHEY and CDR2 is SMNVEV in the germline V gene (reference sequence). The CDR3 consists of 16 residues. In nucleotides, the CDR3 is TGTGCCAGCAGTCTCTATACGGCGGGAGACTACAATGAGCAGTTCTTC. Encoded protein: CASSLYTAGDYNEQFF.

This clone was detected many times. This sequence joins TRBV6-5 and TRBJ2-5; possible D gene TRBD2, 6 bases. Between the trimmed V and J ends, which lost 0 bases and 2 bases, there was a span of 7 bases. This CDR3 is built from 14 residues. Germline assignment: CDR1 MNHEY and CDR2 SVGAGI. DNA of the CDR3: TGTGCCAGCAGTTACTCCGGGACTCAAGAGACCCAGTACTTC. Translation gives CASSYSGTQETQYF.

The V gene is TRBV16, the J gene TRBJ1-3, with TRBD1 as a possible D gene (6 bases). Germline lookup yields CDR1 KGHSY and CDR2 FQNENV. V lost 2 bases and J lost 0, with 14 bases in between. The CDR3 is 17 amino acids. DNA for the CDR3: TGTGCCAGCAGCCAAGCCCCGGACAGTCCCTCTGGAAACACCATATATTTT. It specifies CASSQAPDSPSGNTIYF.

V is TRBV12-5 and J is TRBJ2-2, with D possibly being TRBD1 (5 bases). The V gene's germline CDR1 is LGHNT and CDR2 FRNRAP. V lost 6 bases and J lost 6, with 11 bases in between. This CDR3 contains 13 residues. The CDR3 region has the DNA TGTGCTAGTGGAATCCAGGGCTCCGGGGAGCTGTTTTTT. It is translated as CASGIQGSGELFF.

V and J are TRBV3-1 (or the pseudogene TRBV3-2) and TRBJ1-1; the match to TRBD1 covers 8 bases. The CDR3 is made up of 16 amino acids. Germline values: CDR1 LGHDT, CDR2 YNNKEL (reference sequence). Trimming cost V 4 bases and J 0 bases; bases outside gene matches: 7. CDR3 nucleotide sequence: TGTGCCAGCAGCCCTCAGGGGGCGGGAATGAACACTGAAGCTTTCTTT. Its translation is CASSPQGAGMNTEAFF.

The J gene is TRBJ2-7, the V gene TRBV14; TRBD1 aligns across 7 bases. In germline, CDR1 is SGHDN, CDR2 FVKESK. The CDR3 runs 14 residues. The J segment lost 0 bases and the V segment lost 6 bases, leaving 5 bases of the junction unmatched. CDR3 sequence (DNA): TGTGCCAGCAGATCGGACAGGAACTCCTACGAGCAGTACTTC. Protein: CASRSDRNSYEQYF.

The gene calls are TRBV4-1 and TRBJ2-7; 10 nucleotides agree with TRBD2. V shed 0 bases and J 4 bases; nucleotides not matched to a gene: 3. CDR1 and CDR2 from the germline V gene are MGHRA and YSYEKL. There are 15 residues in the CDR3. CDR3 loop: CASSQEGTSVYEQYF. In DNA, the CDR3 is TGCGCCAGCAGCCAAGAGGGGACTAGCGTTTACGAGCAGTACTTC.

The chain couples TRBV3-1 (or the pseudogene TRBV3-2) to TRBJ2-2, with TRBD2 identical over 10 bases. After removal of 1 base from V and 5 bases from J, the junction contained 4 bases not matched to a gene. The germline V gene encodes CDR1 LGHDT and CDR2 YNNKEL (reference sequence). The CDR3 is 16 residues long. CDR3: CASSQALLAGTGELFF. The DNA of the CDR3 is TGTGCCAGCAGCCAAGCTTTACTAGCGGGAACCGGGGAGCTGTTTTTT.

This rearrangement joins TRBV9 to TRBJ2-7; D may be TRBD1 (6 bases). The CDR3 runs to 14 residues. V lost 6 bases to trimming and J lost 0 bases, with 13 bases between them. Germline V gives CDR1 SGDLS, CDR2 YYNGEE. The CDR3 DNA follows: TGTGCCAGCACCAAGGGGGACAACTCCTACGAGCAGTACTTC. Amino acid sequence: CASTKGDNSYEQYF.

The CDR3 loop is CASSSGLAGAYEQYF. DNA for the CDR3: TGTGCCAGCAGCTCGGGACTAGCGGGAGCCTACGAGCAGTACTTC. The chain employs TRBV11-2 and TRBJ2-7, with TRBD2 matching over 14 bases. Per the germline V gene, CDR1 is SGHAT and CDR2 is FQNNGV. This CDR3 has 15 amino acids. V dropped 4 bases and J dropped 2; count of bases not matched to a gene: 1.

The genes are TRBV30 and TRBJ2-7; TRBD2 agrees at 7 bases. The CDR3 has 13 residues. V gave up 0 bases and J gave up 6 bases; unmatched junction bases: 5. Germline values: CDR1 GTSNPN, CDR2 SVGIG (reference sequence). This chain's CDR3 is CAWSVVGGREQYF. The CDR3 nucleotides are TGTGCCTGGAGTGTAGTGGGAGGGCGCGAGCAGTACTTC.

V gene TRBV27 combines with J gene TRBJ2-3, with D perhaps TRBD2 (6 bases). CDR1 and CDR2 from the germline V gene are MNHEY and SMNVEV (reference sequence). The CDR3 length is 14 residues. The V gene lost 3 bases and the J gene lost 7 bases, with 14 bases spanning the gap. The CDR3: CASSFGGTSNTQYF. As DNA, the CDR3 is TGTGCCAGCAGTTTCGGCGGGACTTCGAATACGCAGTATTTT.

The J gene is TRBJ2-2, the V gene TRBV12-5, with 8 bases identical to TRBD1. The CDR3 loop spans 15 amino acids. Trimming cost V 8 bases and J 7 bases; bases outside gene matches: 12. Germline loops: CDR1 LGHNT, CDR2 FRNRAP. CDR3: CASRDDRGSGGELFF. The CDR3 region has the DNA TGTGCTAGTCGAGATGACAGGGGCTCGGGCGGGGAGCTGTTTTTT.

Here the CDR3 reads CASSPASGRYNEQFF. CDR3 DNA sequence: TGTGCCAGCAGTCCTGCTAGCGGGAGATACAATGAGCAGTTCTTC. The rearrangement joins TRBV7-9 to TRBJ2-1; 10 bases map to TRBD2. The CDR3 runs 15 residues. The germline gives CDR1 SEHNR, CDR2 FQNEAQ (reference sequence). The V segment lost 6 bases and the J segment 4 bases; nucleotides outside the gene matches: 6.

The genes are TRBV21-1 and TRBJ1-6; the D call in the table, TRBD1, was not verified against the DNA. TRBV21-1 is a pseudogene. This CDR3 region has 15 residues. CDR3 sequence (DNA): TGTGCCAGCAGCAAACCAGGTATTCCACCTGGACCCCTCCACTTT. Its translation is CASSKPGIPPGPLHF.

The CDR3 spells CASSLLDSRRPNYGYTF. The CDR3 DNA reads as TGTGCCAGCAGTTTATTGGACAGCCGACGGCCTAACTATGGCTACACCTTC. The chain combines TRBV28 with TRBJ1-2; D might be TRBD1 (6 bases). Trimming took 1 base from V and 0 from J, leaving 15 bases between them. The CDR3 length is 17 residues. From germline, CDR1 is MDHEN and CDR2 SYDVKM.

The gene calls are TRBV9 and TRBJ2-3; TRBD2 matches at 14 bases. Per germline, CDR1 SGDLS and CDR2 YYNGEE. The CDR3 sequence is 16 residues long. V shed 3 bases and J 5 bases; nucleotides not matched to a gene: 5. CDR3 residues: CASSEGLAGAVDTQYF. Here the CDR3 DNA reads TGTGCCAGCAGCGAGGGACTAGCGGGAGCTGTAGATACGCAGTATTTT.

V is TRBV7-2 and J is TRBJ1-2; TRBD1 might be the D (5 bases). Germline CDR1 and CDR2: SGHTA and FQGNSA. The length of the CDR3 is 13 residues. The ends were cut back, 4 bases at V and 4 bases at J, with 10 bases in the middle. CDR3 region: CASSYRIGYGYTF. CDR3 in DNA: TGTGCCAGCAGCTACAGGATCGGCTATGGCTACACCTTC.